One and the same sample provided the 3 T cell receptor beta chains below, sequenced in a study of blood T cells in healthy people across ages. The authors ran a second PCR of roughly 6 to 12 cycles using a sample-barcoded 5' primer and a J-beta primer mix. TCRdb recomputed calls from the 5' RACE reads with MiXCR, one row per CDR3 protein. The data show about 1.8 million distinct CDR3 sequences, with about 50% seen just once and roughly 2% held by the top ten. Sequences were obtained from blood. The receptors were gathered from a woman aged 40 to 50 in good health.

This rearrangement joins TRBV4-1 to TRBJ2-1; D remains unclear. Germline loops: CDR1 MGHRA, CDR2 YSYEKL. This CDR3 contains 14 residues. The V end was cut by 1 base, the J end by 8 bases, with 12 bases between. CDR3 nucleotides: TGCGCCAGCAGCCAAGTTCCGTTTCGCGATGAGCAGTTCTTC. This gives the protein CASSQVPFRDEQFF.

This clonotype appeared a few times. V gene TRBV6-6 combines with J gene TRBJ2-3; D possibly matches TRBD1 or TRBD2 (5 bases each). The ends were cut back, 5 bases at V and 8 bases at J, with 14 bases in the middle. Germline V CDR1 and CDR2: MNHNY, SVGAGI (reference sequence). The CDR3 contains 13 residues. DNA of the CDR3: TGTGCCAGCAGTCGCGCGTCTGGGGGTACGCAGTATTTT. It codes for CASSRASGGTQYF.

The V gene is TRBV24-1, the J gene TRBJ2-3; weak D call: TRBD1 (6 bases). The CDR3 is 15 residues long. The ends were cut back, 3 bases at V and 4 bases at J, with 13 bases in the middle. Looked up from germline, CDR1 is KGHDR and CDR2 is SFDVKD. CDR3 in DNA: TGTGCCACCAGTGATCCTGAAGAGGGGGCAGATACGCAGTATTTT. Translating it yields CATSDPEEGADTQYF.